This T cell receptor (beta chain) derives from a study of T-cell reconstitution after alpha-beta-depleted transplantation in children. CDR3 size: 18 residues. Germline V lookup: CDR1 SGHDT, CDR2 YYEEEE. Library preparation (for TCRbeta) was performed with unique molecular identifiers. TCRdb independently ran MiXCR on the PCR reads; one entry per CDR3 protein. In the table there are hundreds of thousands of distinct CDR3 sequences, around 16% of which are singletons. About this clonotype: Germline and junction disagree at one end, which may indicate a read error.

The sample here was PBMCs from the stem cell graft donor, taken from the stem cell graft. The receptor's source is a human donor who donated a stem cell graft to a child with acute myeloid leukemia. This chain links TRBV5-6 with TRBJ1-2; D is ambiguous. The CDR3 loop is CASSPRLAGTGGDYSYTF. CDR3 DNA sequence: TGTGCCAGCAGCCCGAGGCTGGCCGGCACGGGTGGAGACTATAGCTACACCTTC.